This T cell receptor beta chain was identified during a study of cytomegalovirus exposure and HLA in healthy donors. Germline V lookup: CDR1 SEHNR, CDR2 FQNEAQ (reference sequence). The CDR3 runs 17 residues. Trimming shortened V by 3 bases and J by 0 bases, and 15 bases separated the two germline ends. This clone was found a few times. TCRdb keeps only in-frame clones here, not all; method: immunoSEQ multiplex PCR. The table has 140,000 to 150,000 clones, approximately 91% seen once; the top ten hold 0.69%. The donors were members of the validation cohort, which comprised roughly 130 subjects and was separate from the first cohort of around 700 subjects.

V and J are TRBV7-9 and TRBJ1-3; the D gene is possibly TRBD1 (5 bases). This clonotype originated in a man aged 18 to 30 in good health and CMV-seronegative. Sequencing input: PBMCs. The DNA for the CDR3 is TGTGCCAGCAGCTTTACCGGGGGTCCGAGCTCTGGAAACACCATATATTTT. Protein sequence: CASSFTGGPSSGNTIYF.